A selection of T cell receptor beta chains follows, all from one sample in a study of regulatory T cells in long-lasting Graves disease. TCRdb re-called the multiplex PCR reads with MiXCR, one entry per CDR3 protein. The sample contains around 460,000 distinct CDR3 sequences, under 25% of which appear only once. The material sequenced was peripheral blood mononuclear cells (PBMCs), taken when the disease was refractory, from a patient treated with antithyroid drugs. All receptors come from a female donor with Graves disease. CDR3s include the opening cysteine and the closing phenylalanine or tryptophan. A D gene is named only where the DNA matches it firmly. Clone size appears in some rows only: once, few, many, or a class for an expanded clone.

j_gene	d_gene	abundance	v_gene	CDR3nt	CDR3aa
TRBJ2-2	-	-	TRBV5-1	TGCGCCAGCAGCTTGCTTGGGGAAAGGACCGGGGAGCTGTTTTTT	CASSLLGERTGELFF
TRBJ2-2	-	-	TRBV28	TGTGCCAGCAGCCAACTTGTCGACCGGGCGGAGCTGTTTTTT	CASSQLVDRAELFF
TRBJ1-1	-	many	TRBV28	TGTGCCAGCAGTCCCGGGACGTGGGCTAGTGAAGCTTTCTTT	CASSPGTWASEAFF
TRBJ1-2	-	few	TRBV7-9	TGTGCCAGCAGCCTAACCCAGGACAGCGGGTTGGTTTATGGCTACACCTTC	CASSLTQDSGLVYGYTF
TRBJ1-5	-	few	TRBV7-9	TGTGCCAGCAGCTTCGGAGCGGGAAATCAGCCCCAGCATTTT	CASSFGAGNQPQHF
TRBJ2-2	-	few	TRBV19	TGTGCCAGTAGTACCTACAGGGACCTTCACACCGGGGAGCTGTTTTTT	CASSTYRDLHTGELFF
TRBJ1-4	TRBD1	few	TRBV18	TGTGCCAGCTCACCGAGAGGGGGCGCGGATGAAAAACTGTTTTTT	CASSPRGGADEKLFF
TRBJ2-7	TRBD1	-	TRBV6-2/TRBV6-3	TGTGCCAGCAGTTCGTCCGGAAAGAAGGGACAGGGCCCCTACGAGCAGTACTTC	CASSSSGKKGQGPYEQYF
TRBJ2-5	-	-	TRBV6-1	TGTGCCAGCCTTGGGGGAATGGTAGAGACCCAGTACTTC	CASLGGMVETQYF
TRBJ2-5	-	-	TRBV6-4	TGTGCCAGCAGTGAGGTCAGAGGGGACCAAGAGACCCAGTACTTC	CASSEVRGDQETQYF
TRBJ1-1	-	many	TRBV12-3/TRBV12-4	TGTGCCAGCAGCCCATCGGGTTATACTGAAGCTTTCTTT	CASSPSGYTEAFF
TRBJ1-3	-	few	TRBV29-1	TGCAGCGTAGTCCCAACCGGAGACACCATATATTTT	CSVVPTGDTIYF
TRBJ2-4	-	many	TRBV5-1	TGCGCCAGCAGCTTGGACCCACTAGGGGGGAACATTCAGTACTTC	CASSLDPLGGNIQYF
TRBJ1-5	-	few	TRBV28	TGTGCCAGCAGTCCTCCGTCCTATCAGCCCCAGCATTTT	CASSPPSYQPQHF
TRBJ2-7	-	few	TRBV6-2/TRBV6-3	TGTGCCAGCAGTTACGGGTTGGGCCCTGATTACGAGCAGTACTTC	CASSYGLGPDYEQYF
TRBJ1-1	-	many	TRBV11-2	TGTGCCAGCAGCTTAGGGGCGTGGGGGTACACTGAAGCTTTCTTT	CASSLGAWGYTEAFF
TRBJ1-1	-	many	TRBV12-3/TRBV12-4	TGTGCCAGCAGTTTGGTCCGTGAAGCTTTCTTT	CASSLVREAFF
TRBJ2-7	-	few	TRBV13	TGTGCCAGCAGTTTAGACTTCTCCTACGAGCAGTACTTC	CASSLDFSYEQYF
TRBJ2-5	-	-	TRBV5-1	TGCGCCAGCAGCTTGGACAGGGTTATCGATGAGACCCAGTACTTC	CASSLDRVIDETQYF
TRBJ2-5	-	-	TRBV24-1	TGTGCCACCAGTGATCTGTCAGGGGGGGAAGGTGCCCAGTACTTC	CATSDLSGGEGAQYF
TRBJ2-5	TRBD2	many	TRBV6-5	TGTGCCAGCAGTTACTCCGGGACTAGCGGACAAGAGACCCAGTACTTC	CASSYSGTSGQETQYF
TRBJ2-7	-	many	TRBV28	TGTGCCAGCACCCCCGGGGGGCGGTACGAGCAGTACTTC	CASTPGGRYEQYF
TRBJ1-2	-	many	TRBV28	TGTGCCAGCAGACTCCTCACAGGGAACTATGGCTACACCTTC	CASRLLTGNYGYTF
TRBJ1-6	TRBD1	-	TRBV24-1	TGTGCCACCAGTGAGTCGGACAGGGAGAATTCACCCCTCCACTTT	CATSESDRENSPLHF
TRBJ2-1	-	-	TRBV19	TGTGCCAGTAGTCCGGGGTCCTACAATGAGCAGTTCTTC	CASSPGSYNEQFF
TRBJ1-5	-	few	TRBV15	TGTGCCACCAGCAGAGATCGACCGATCAATCAGCCCCAGCATTTT	CATSRDRPINQPQHF
TRBJ2-2	TRBD1	few	TRBV29-1	TGCAGCGTTGAAGATACAGGGGAAGGATTCGGGGAGCTGTTTTTT	CSVEDTGEGFGELFF
TRBJ2-5	-	many	TRBV12-3/TRBV12-4	TGTGCCAGCAGTTTTGTGGGGGGAACTGATAAAGAGACCCAGTACTTC	CASSFVGGTDKETQYF
TRBJ1-2	-	many	TRBV28	TGTGCCAGCAGTTTATTGAGGGTGGGCTACACCTTC	CASSLLRVGYTF
TRBJ1-5	TRBD1	-	TRBV5-1	TGCGCCAGCAGTTGGGACAGGGGGCTTCAGCCCCAGCATTTT	CASSWDRGLQPQHF
TRBJ2-3	-	-	TRBV11-2	TGTGCCAGCAGCTTACAGCCGGATACGCAGTATTTT	CASSLQPDTQYF
TRBJ2-3	-	-	TRBV28	TGTGCCAGCAAAAAGGACACCCAACTCACAGATACGCAGTATTTT	CASKKDTQLTDTQYF
TRBJ2-7	-	-	TRBV10-3	TGTGCCATCAGTGTAGGGCAGGGTACCTACGAGCAGTACTTC	CAISVGQGTYEQYF
TRBJ1-4	TRBD1	many	TRBV6-5	TGTGCCAGCAGTTGGACAGGGAGAAGGGGTGAAAAACTGTTTTTT	CASSWTGRRGEKLFF
TRBJ1-6	-	-	TRBV2	TGTGCCAGCAGTGTACAGCATAATTCACCCCTCCACTTT	CASSVQHNSPLHF
TRBJ2-7	TRBD1	many	TRBV28	TGTGCCAGCAGTTTTTATCCACCGGGACAGCAATTTTACGAGCAGTACTTC	CASSFYPPGQQFYEQYF
TRBJ2-5	TRBD1	many	TRBV11-3	TGTGCCAGCAGCTCATGGGACAGTCAAGAGACCCAGTACTTC	CASSSWDSQETQYF